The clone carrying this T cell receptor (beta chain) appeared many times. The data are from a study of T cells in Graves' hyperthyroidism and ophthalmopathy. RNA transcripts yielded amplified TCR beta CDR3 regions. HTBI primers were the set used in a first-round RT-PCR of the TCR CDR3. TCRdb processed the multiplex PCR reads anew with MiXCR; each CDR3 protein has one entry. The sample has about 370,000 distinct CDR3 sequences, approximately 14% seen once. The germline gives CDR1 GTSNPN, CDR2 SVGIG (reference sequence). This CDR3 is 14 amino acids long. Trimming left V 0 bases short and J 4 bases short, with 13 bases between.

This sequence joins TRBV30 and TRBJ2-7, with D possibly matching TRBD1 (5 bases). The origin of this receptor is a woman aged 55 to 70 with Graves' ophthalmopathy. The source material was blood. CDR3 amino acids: CAWSVPRAGYEQYF. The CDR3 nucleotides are TGTGCCTGGAGTGTACCTAGAGCAGGGTACGAGCAGTACTTC.